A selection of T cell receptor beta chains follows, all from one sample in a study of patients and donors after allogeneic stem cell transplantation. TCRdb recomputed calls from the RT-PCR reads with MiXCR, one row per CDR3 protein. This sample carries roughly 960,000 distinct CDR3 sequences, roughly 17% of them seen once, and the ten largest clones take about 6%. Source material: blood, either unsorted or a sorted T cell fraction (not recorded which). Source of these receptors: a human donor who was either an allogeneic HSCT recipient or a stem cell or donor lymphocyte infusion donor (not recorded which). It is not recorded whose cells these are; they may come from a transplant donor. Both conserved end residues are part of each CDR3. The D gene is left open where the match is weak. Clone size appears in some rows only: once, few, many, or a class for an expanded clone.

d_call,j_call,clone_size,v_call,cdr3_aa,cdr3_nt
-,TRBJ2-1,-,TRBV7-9,CASSLNDYSRDLNEQFF,TGTGCCAGCAGCCTAAATGACTACTCGCGGGACCTAAATGAGCAGTTCTTC
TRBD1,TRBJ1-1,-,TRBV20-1,CSAPPGQRKNTEAFF,TGCAGTGCCCCCCCGGGACAGCGCAAGAACACTGAAGCTTTCTTT
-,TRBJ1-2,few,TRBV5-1,CASSLVGDRFENGYTF,TGCGCCAGCAGCTTGGTGGGGGATCGGTTTGAGAATGGCTACACCTTC
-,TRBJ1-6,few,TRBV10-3,CAIGAEASTNSPLHF,TGTGCCATCGGGGCGGAGGCATCTACTAATTCACCCCTCCACTTT
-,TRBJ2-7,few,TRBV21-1,CASSPRIQIYEQYF,TGTGCCAGCAGCCCCCGTATCCAAATCTACGAGCAGTACTTC
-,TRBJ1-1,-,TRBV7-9,CASSSPVTPANTEAFF,TGTGCCAGCAGCTCTCCGGTCACCCCCGCGAACACTGAAGCTTTCTTT
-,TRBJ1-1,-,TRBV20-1,CSARPGADTEAFF,TGCAGTGCTAGACCAGGGGCGGACACTGAAGCTTTCTTT
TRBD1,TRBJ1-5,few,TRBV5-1,CASSLGDRDGYQPQHF,TGCGCCAGCAGCTTGGGAGACAGGGACGGGTATCAGCCCCAGCATTTT
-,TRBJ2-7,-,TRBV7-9,CASSLVSREQYF,TGTGCCAGCAGCTTAGTGTCCCGGGAGCAGTACTTC
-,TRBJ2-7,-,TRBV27,CASSPRLDSAYEQYF,TGTGCCAGCAGTCCCCGTTTGGACAGCGCCTACGAGCAGTACTTC
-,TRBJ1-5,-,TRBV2,CASTRENQPQHF,TGTGCCAGCACCAGGGAGAATCAGCCCCAGCATTTT
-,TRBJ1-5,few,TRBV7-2,CASSPRSHQPQHF,TGTGCCAGCAGTCCCCGGTCCCATCAGCCCCAGCATTTT
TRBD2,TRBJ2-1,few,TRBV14,CASSPKLLAGGSYNEQFF,TGTGCCAGCAGCCCCAAACTACTAGCGGGGGGCTCCTACAATGAGCAGTTCTTC
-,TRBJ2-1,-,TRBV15,CATSRDGPSYNEQFF,TGTGCCACCAGCAGAGACGGCCCTAGCTACAATGAGCAGTTCTTC
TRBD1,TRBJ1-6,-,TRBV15,CATSSDRANSPLHF,TGTGCCACCAGCAGTGACAGGGCTAATTCACCCCTCCACTTT
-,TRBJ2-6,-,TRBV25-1,CASSVRFSSGANVLTF,TGTGCCAGCAGTGTAAGGTTTAGCTCTGGGGCCAACGTCCTGACTTTC
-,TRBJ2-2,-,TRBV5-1,CASSLWENTGELFF,TGCGCCAGCAGCTTGTGGGAGAACACCGGGGAGCTGTTTTTT
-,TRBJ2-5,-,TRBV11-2,CASSLDSGEETQYF,TGTGCCAGCAGCTTAGATTCTGGAGAAGAGACCCAGTACTTC
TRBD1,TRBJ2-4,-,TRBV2,CASSPRDSDKNIQYF,TGTGCCAGCAGTCCACGGGACAGTGACAAAAACATTCAGTACTTC
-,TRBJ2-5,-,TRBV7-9,CASSSSPDATQYF,TGTGCCAGCAGCTCCTCCCCAGACGCGACCCAGTACTTC
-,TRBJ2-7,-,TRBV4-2,CASSQDKGPYEQYF,TGTGCCAGCAGCCAAGATAAGGGCCCCTACGAGCAGTACTTC
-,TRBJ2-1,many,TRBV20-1,CSAPFAPRAGDEQFF,TGCAGTGCCCCATTCGCTCCACGGGCCGGTGATGAGCAGTTCTTC
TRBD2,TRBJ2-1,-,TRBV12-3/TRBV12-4,CASSLKASGSSEQFF,TGTGCCAGCAGTTTAAAGGCTAGCGGGAGCAGTGAGCAGTTCTTC
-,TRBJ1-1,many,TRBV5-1,CASSPGLRNTEAFF,TGCGCCAGCAGCCCAGGACTGAGGAACACTGAAGCTTTCTTT
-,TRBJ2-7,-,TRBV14,CASSPLTAYEQYF,TGTGCCAGCAGCCCCCTCACCGCCTACGAGCAGTACTTC
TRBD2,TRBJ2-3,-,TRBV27,CASGRAVDTQYF,TGTGCCAGCGGGAGGGCCGTAGATACGCAGTATTTT
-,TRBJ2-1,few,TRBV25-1,CASILLRTHEQFF,TGTGCCAGCATCCTACTCAGGACTCATGAGCAGTTCTTC
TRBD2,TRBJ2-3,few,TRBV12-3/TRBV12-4,CASTQGGGGTDTQYF,TGTGCCAGCACCCAAGGCGGGGGAGGCACAGATACGCAGTATTTT
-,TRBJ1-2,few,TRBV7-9,CASSNGGYGYTF,TGTGCCAGCAGCAACGGTGGGTACGGCTACACCTTC
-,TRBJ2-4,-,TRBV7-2,CASSLGLRGVGENIQYF,TGTGCCAGCAGCTTAGGTCTCAGGGGGGTTGGAGAAAACATTCAGTACTTC
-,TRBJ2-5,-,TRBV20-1,CSARDRRNPQETQYF,TGCAGTGCTAGAGATCGGCGGAACCCCCAAGAGACCCAGTACTTC
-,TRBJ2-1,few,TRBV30,CAWSVRHNEQFF,TGTGCCTGGAGTGTCAGGCACAATGAGCAGTTCTTC
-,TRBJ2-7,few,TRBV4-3,CASSQEAFGGPYEQYF,TGCGCCAGCAGCCAAGAGGCCTTTGGGGGCCCCTACGAGCAGTACTTC
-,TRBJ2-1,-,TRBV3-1,CASSRSNNEQFF,TGTGCCAGCAGCCGAAGCAACAATGAGCAGTTCTTC
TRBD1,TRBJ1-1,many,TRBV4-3,CASSQLRRTGDPEAFF,TGCGCCAGCAGCCAACTAAGGAGGACAGGGGACCCTGAAGCTTTCTTT
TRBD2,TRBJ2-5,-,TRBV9,CASSVGTLAGEGETQYF,TGTGCCAGCAGCGTAGGAACCCTAGCGGGAGAGGGGGAGACCCAGTACTTC
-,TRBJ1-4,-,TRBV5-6,CASSLQGLGNEKLFF,TGTGCCAGCAGCTTGCAGGGGCTTGGTAATGAAAAACTGTTTTTT
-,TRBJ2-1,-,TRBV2,CASSAGQTTYNEQFF,TGTGCCAGCAGTGCTGGACAGACCACCTACAATGAGCAGTTCTTC
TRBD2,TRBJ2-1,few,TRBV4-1,CASSQVLLAGGNEQFF,TGCGCCAGCAGCCAAGTCCTACTAGCGGGGGGCAATGAGCAGTTCTTC